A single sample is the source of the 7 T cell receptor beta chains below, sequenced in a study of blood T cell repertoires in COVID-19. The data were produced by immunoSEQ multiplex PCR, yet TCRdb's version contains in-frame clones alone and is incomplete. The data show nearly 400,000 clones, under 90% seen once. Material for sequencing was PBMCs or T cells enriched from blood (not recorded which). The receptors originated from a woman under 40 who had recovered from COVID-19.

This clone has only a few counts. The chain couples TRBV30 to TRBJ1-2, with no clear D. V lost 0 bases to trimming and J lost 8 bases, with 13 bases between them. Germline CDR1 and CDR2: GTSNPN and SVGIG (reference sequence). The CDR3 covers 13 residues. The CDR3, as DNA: TGTGCCTGGAGTGTACAAGTGAGCGGAGGCTACACCTTC. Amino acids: CAWSVQVSGGYTF.

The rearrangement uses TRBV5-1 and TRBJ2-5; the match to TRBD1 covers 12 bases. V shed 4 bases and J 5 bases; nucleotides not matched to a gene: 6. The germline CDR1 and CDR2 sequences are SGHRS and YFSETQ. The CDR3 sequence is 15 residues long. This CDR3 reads CASSGGQGAWETQYF. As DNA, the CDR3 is TGCGCCAGCAGCGGGGGACAGGGGGCTTGGGAGACCCAGTACTTC.

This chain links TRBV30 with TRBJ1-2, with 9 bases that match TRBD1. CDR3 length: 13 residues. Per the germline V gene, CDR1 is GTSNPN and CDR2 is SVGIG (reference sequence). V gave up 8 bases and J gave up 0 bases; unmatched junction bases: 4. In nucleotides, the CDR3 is TGTGCCCTCCGGACAGGGGCTAACTATGGCTACACCTTC. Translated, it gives CALRTGANYGYTF. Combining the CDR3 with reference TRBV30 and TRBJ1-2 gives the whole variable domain SQTIHQWPATLVQPVGSPLSLECTVEGTSNPNLYWYRQAAGRGLQLLFYSVGIGQISSEVPQNLSASRPQDRQFILSSKKLLLSDSGFYLCALRTGANYGYTFGSGTRLTVV.

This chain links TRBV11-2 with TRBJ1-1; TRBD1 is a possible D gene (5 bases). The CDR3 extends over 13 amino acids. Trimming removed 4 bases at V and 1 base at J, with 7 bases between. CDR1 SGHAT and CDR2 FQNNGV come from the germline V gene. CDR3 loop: CASSYGQNTEAFF. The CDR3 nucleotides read TGTGCCAGCAGCTACGGACAGAACACTGAAGCTTTCTTT.

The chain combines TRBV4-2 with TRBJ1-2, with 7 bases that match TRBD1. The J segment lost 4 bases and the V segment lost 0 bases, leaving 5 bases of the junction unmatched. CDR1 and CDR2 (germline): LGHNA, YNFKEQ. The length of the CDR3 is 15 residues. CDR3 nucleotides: TGTGCCAGCAGCCAAGATGAGCAGGGGGTCTATGGCTACACCTTC. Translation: CASSQDEQGVYGYTF.

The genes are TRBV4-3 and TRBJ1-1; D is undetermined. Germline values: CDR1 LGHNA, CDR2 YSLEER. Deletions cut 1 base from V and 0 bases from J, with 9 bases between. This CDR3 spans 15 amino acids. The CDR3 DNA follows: TGCGCCAGCAGCCAAGTCCGGCGGATGAACACTGAAGCTTTCTTT. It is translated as CASSQVRRMNTEAFF.

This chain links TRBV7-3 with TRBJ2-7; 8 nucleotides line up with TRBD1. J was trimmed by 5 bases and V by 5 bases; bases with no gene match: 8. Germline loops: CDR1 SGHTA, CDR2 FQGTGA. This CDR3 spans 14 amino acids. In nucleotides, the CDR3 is TGTGCCAGCAGCCTGGACAGGGTGCGTGACGAGCAGTACTTC. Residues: CASSLDRVRDEQYF.